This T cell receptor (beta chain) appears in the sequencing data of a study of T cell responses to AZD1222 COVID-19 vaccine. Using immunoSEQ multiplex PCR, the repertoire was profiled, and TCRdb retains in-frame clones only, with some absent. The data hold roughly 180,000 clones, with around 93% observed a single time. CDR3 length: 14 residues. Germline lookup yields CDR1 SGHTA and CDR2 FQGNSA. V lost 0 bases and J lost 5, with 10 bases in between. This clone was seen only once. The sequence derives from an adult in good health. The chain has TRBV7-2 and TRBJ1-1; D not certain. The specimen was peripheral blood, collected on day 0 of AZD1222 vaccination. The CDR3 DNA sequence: TGTGCCAGCAGCTTAGCGCTGGGGTGGACTGAAGCTTTCTTT. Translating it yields CASSLALGWTEAFF. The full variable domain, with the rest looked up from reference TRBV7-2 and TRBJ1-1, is GAGVSQSPSNKVTEKGKDVELRCDPISGHTALYWYRQSLGQGLEFLIYFQGNSAPDKSGLPSDRFSAERTGGSVSTLTIQRTQQEDSAVYLCASSLALGWTEAFFGQGTRLTVV.